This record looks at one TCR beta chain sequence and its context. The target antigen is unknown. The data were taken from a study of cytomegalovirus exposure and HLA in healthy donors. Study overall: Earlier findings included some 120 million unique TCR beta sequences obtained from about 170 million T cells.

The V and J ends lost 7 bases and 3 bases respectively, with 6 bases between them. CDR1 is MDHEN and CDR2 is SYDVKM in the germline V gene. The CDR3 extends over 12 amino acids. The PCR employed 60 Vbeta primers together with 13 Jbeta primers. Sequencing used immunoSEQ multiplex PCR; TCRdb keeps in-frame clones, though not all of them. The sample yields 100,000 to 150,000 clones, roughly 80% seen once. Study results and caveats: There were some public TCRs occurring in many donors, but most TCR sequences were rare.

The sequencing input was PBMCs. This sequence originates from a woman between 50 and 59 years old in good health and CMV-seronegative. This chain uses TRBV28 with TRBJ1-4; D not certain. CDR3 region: CASMRSNEKLFF. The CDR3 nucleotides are TGTGCCAGCATGCGGTCTAATGAAAAACTGTTTTTT.